This entry features one T cell receptor beta chain sequence. The target antigen is unknown. Germline CDR1 SGHRS, CDR2 YFSETQ. CDR3 length equals 18 residues. With 4 bases clipped from V and 5 bases from J, the junction kept 17 bases outside the gene matches. The repertoire was sequenced with immunoSEQ multiplex PCR; TCRdb's copy has only in-frame clones and lacks some. The data contain about 2 million clones, approximately 95% of them singletons. This entry is derived from a study of shared clonotypes between healthy human individuals. Study outcomes and limitations: Sorted-subset sequencing, rarefaction showed, was incomplete despite large depth. Naive subsets generally exceeded memory subsets in estimated richness. Approximately 5.3% was the fraction of naive CD4 clonotypes found shared across four donors.

Terminally differentiated effector memory CD45RA+ cells were left out of the naive CD8 fraction, which was CD45RO-negative and positively selected for CCR7. This chain connects TRBV5-1 to TRBJ2-3; the match to TRBD2 covers 9 bases. This receptor was identified in a man younger than 35 in good health. Source material: naive CD8+ T cells sorted from blood. CDR3 residues: CASSPSTAGGVRVDTQYF. In nucleotides, the CDR3 is TGCGCCAGCAGCCCCTCGACTGCGGGAGGGGTCCGAGTAGATACGCAGTATTTT.